This is a list of T cell receptor beta chains from one sample in a study of Ad26.COV2.S vaccination and SARS-CoV-2 variants. TCRdb's copy holds only in-frame clones and misses some; the assay was immunoSEQ multiplex PCR. The sample yields approximately 500,000 clones, roughly 85% seen once. Specimen: peripheral blood, collected in a trial of Ad26.COV2.S vaccine versus placebo. The receptors stem from a person between 18 and 65 years old who received the Ad26.COV2.S COVID-19 vaccine or a placebo. Each CDR3 is given with its conserved first and last residue. A D gene is named only where the DNA matches it firmly. Clone size is stated in some rows and not others, as once, few, many or a class when expanded.

J gene: TRBJ2-1; clone size: NA; D gene: TRBD2; V gene: TRBV28; CDR3 DNA: TGTGCCAGCAGCCCGGGACTAGCGGGCAGAACGACCTACAATGAGCAGTTCTTC; CDR3 protein: CASSPGLAGRTTYNEQFF
J gene: TRBJ1-6; clone size: NA; D gene: NA; V gene: TRBV18; CDR3 DNA: TGTGCCAGCTCACCAAAGGTCAGGGATTCCTCACCCCTCCACTTT; CDR3 protein: CASSPKVRDSSPLHF
J gene: TRBJ2-2; clone size: NA; D gene: NA; V gene: TRBV5-1; CDR3 DNA: TGCGCCAGCAGTCAACACCCAGGGCTGGGAACCGGGGAGCTGTTTTTT; CDR3 protein: CASSQHPGLGTGELFF
J gene: TRBJ1-6; clone size: NA; D gene: NA; V gene: TRBV9; CDR3 DNA: TGTGCCAGCAGCGCTACGGCCCTGTCCTATAATTCACCCCTCCACTTT; CDR3 protein: CASSATALSYNSPLHF
J gene: TRBJ2-1; clone size: NA; D gene: TRBD2; V gene: TRBV6-5; CDR3 DNA: TGTGCCAGCAGTTCAGGGACTAGCGTCTTATTCAATGAGCAGTTCTTC; CDR3 protein: CASSSGTSVLFNEQFF
J gene: TRBJ1-1; clone size: NA; D gene: NA; V gene: TRBV5-1; CDR3 DNA: TGCGCCAGCAGCTTGGATGGCATGAACACTGAAGCTTTCTTT; CDR3 protein: CASSLDGMNTEAFF
J gene: TRBJ1-5; clone size: NA; D gene: TRBD1; V gene: TRBV7-8; CDR3 DNA: TGTGCCAGCAGCAGGGGACAGAATCAGCCCCAGCATTTT; CDR3 protein: CASSRGQNQPQHF
J gene: TRBJ2-5; clone size: NA; D gene: TRBD2; V gene: TRBV12-5; CDR3 DNA: TGTGCTAGTGGTTTGGTCTTAGCGGGGTCTAGGGGAGAGACCCAGTACTTC; CDR3 protein: CASGLVLAGSRGETQYF
J gene: TRBJ2-2; clone size: NA; D gene: NA; V gene: TRBV7-2; CDR3 DNA: TGTGCCAGCAGCTTATTTTTGTCGTTATCCAACTCCGGGGAGCTGTTTTTT; CDR3 protein: CASSLFLSLSNSGELFF
J gene: TRBJ1-1; clone size: NA; D gene: NA; V gene: TRBV6-5; CDR3 DNA: TGTGCCAGCAGGGACAGACGGTTTGAAGCTTTCTTT; CDR3 protein: CASRDRRFEAFF
J gene: TRBJ2-7; clone size: NA; D gene: TRBD2; V gene: TRBV27; CDR3 DNA: TGTGCCAGCAGCAGACTAGCGGGGTCCTCCGAGCAGTACTTC; CDR3 protein: CASSRLAGSSEQYF
J gene: TRBJ1-1; clone size: NA; D gene: TRBD1; V gene: TRBV9; CDR3 DNA: TGTGCCAGCAGCGTAGCTACAGGGGGTAACACTGAAGCTTTCTTT; CDR3 protein: CASSVATGGNTEAFF
J gene: TRBJ2-5; clone size: NA; D gene: NA; V gene: TRBV20-1; CDR3 DNA: TGCAGTGCTAGCGGGATAGAGACCCAGTACTTC; CDR3 protein: CSASGIETQYF
J gene: TRBJ1-2; clone size: NA; D gene: NA; V gene: TRBV25-1; CDR3 DNA: TGTGCCAGCAGTGAACCAGGGGCTAACTATGGCTACACCTTC; CDR3 protein: CASSEPGANYGYTF
J gene: TRBJ2-3; clone size: NA; D gene: TRBD1; V gene: TRBV18; CDR3 DNA: TGTGCCAGCTCACCCAGGGGGAGCACAGATACGCAGTATTTT; CDR3 protein: CASSPRGSTDTQYF
J gene: TRBJ2-6; clone size: NA; D gene: NA; V gene: TRBV29-1; CDR3 DNA: TGCAGCGTTGAAAAAAGGGGTCTCTCTGGGGCCAACGTCCTGACTTTC; CDR3 protein: CSVEKRGLSGANVLTF
J gene: TRBJ1-2; clone size: few; D gene: TRBD1; V gene: TRBV28; CDR3 DNA: TGTGCCAGCACTTTAGGGGACAGGGGGATCTATGGCTACACCTTC; CDR3 protein: CASTLGDRGIYGYTF
J gene: TRBJ2-7; clone size: NA; D gene: TRBD2; V gene: TRBV5-1; CDR3 DNA: TGCGCCAGCAGCTTGAAGACTAGCGGGAGTTCCTACGAGCAGTACTTC; CDR3 protein: CASSLKTSGSSYEQYF
J gene: TRBJ1-6; clone size: NA; D gene: TRBD1; V gene: TRBV7-2; CDR3 DNA: TGTGCCAGCAGCTTGGATTGGACAGGGCATTCACCCCTCCACTTT; CDR3 protein: CASSLDWTGHSPLHF
J gene: TRBJ1-6; clone size: NA; D gene: NA; V gene: TRBV6-4; CDR3 DNA: TGTGCCAGCAGTGAATTTATAGGTTCACCCCTCCACTTT; CDR3 protein: CASSEFIGSPLHF
J gene: TRBJ2-5; clone size: few; D gene: TRBD1; V gene: TRBV29-1; CDR3 DNA: TGCAGCGTCGCAGGGACAGCCCAAGAGACCCAGTACTTC; CDR3 protein: CSVAGTAQETQYF
J gene: TRBJ2-3; clone size: NA; D gene: NA; V gene: TRBV28; CDR3 DNA: TGTGCCATTCTTGGCGGCCCTACGCAGTATTTT; CDR3 protein: CAILGGPTQYF
J gene: TRBJ2-1; clone size: NA; D gene: TRBD2; V gene: TRBV18; CDR3 DNA: TGTGCCAGCTCACCTACGGGGTTAGCGGGAGGCCATGAGCAGTTCTTC; CDR3 protein: CASSPTGLAGGHEQFF
J gene: TRBJ1-2; clone size: few; D gene: TRBD1; V gene: TRBV13; CDR3 DNA: TGTGCCAGCAGCTTAGGACAGGGGGTTCGTGGCTACACCTTC; CDR3 protein: CASSLGQGVRGYTF
J gene: TRBJ2-1; clone size: NA; D gene: NA; V gene: TRBV11-2; CDR3 DNA: TGTGCCAGCAGCCTCCGGGACTCAGCCTACAATGAGCAGTTCTTC; CDR3 protein: CASSLRDSAYNEQFF
J gene: TRBJ2-7; clone size: NA; D gene: TRBD2; V gene: TRBV10-3; CDR3 DNA: TGTGCCATCAGCTACGCTAGCGGGAGCTCCTACGAGCAGTACTTC; CDR3 protein: CAISYASGSSYEQYF
J gene: TRBJ2-2; clone size: NA; D gene: NA; V gene: TRBV9; CDR3 DNA: TGTGCCAGCAGCATCCGACAGGTCGCGAACACCGGGGAGCTGTTTTTT; CDR3 protein: CASSIRQVANTGELFF
J gene: TRBJ1-6; clone size: NA; D gene: NA; V gene: TRBV12-3/TRBV12-4; CDR3 DNA: TGTGCCAGCAGTTTATTGAGTTCACCCCTCCACTTT; CDR3 protein: CASSLLSSPLHF
J gene: TRBJ2-5; clone size: NA; D gene: NA; V gene: TRBV5-6; CDR3 DNA: TGTGCCAGCAGCTTTCGGTTAGTCGAGACCCAGTACTTC; CDR3 protein: CASSFRLVETQYF
J gene: TRBJ2-5; clone size: few; D gene: NA; V gene: TRBV19; CDR3 DNA: TGTGCCAGTAGTGGTCGAGGGCGCGGGGAGACCCAGTACTTC; CDR3 protein: CASSGRGRGETQYF
J gene: TRBJ1-3; clone size: NA; D gene: NA; V gene: TRBV27; CDR3 DNA: TGTGCCAGCAAGGAACTCTCTGGAAACACCATATATTTT; CDR3 protein: CASKELSGNTIYF
J gene: TRBJ2-4; clone size: NA; D gene: TRBD1; V gene: TRBV28; CDR3 DNA: TGTGCCAGCAGTCCCTCAGGGACAGGTAAGGCGATCAAGAGGTACTTC; CDR3 protein: CASSPSGTGKAIKRYF
J gene: TRBJ1-3; clone size: NA; D gene: NA; V gene: TRBV30; CDR3 DNA: TGTGCCTGGAGCCGTGGGGCCCTTAGCTCTGGAAACACCATATATTTT; CDR3 protein: CAWSRGALSSGNTIYF